The rows below give T cell receptor beta chains drawn from one sample of a study of blood T cell repertoires in COVID-19. The protocol was immunoSEQ multiplex PCR, while the TCRdb copy is restricted to in-frame clones and leaves out a portion. The sample carries approximately 120,000 clones, about three quarters recorded once. The sequenced material came from peripheral blood. The receptors were sampled from a human donor in a cohort sampled during active or convalescent COVID-19. Each CDR3 is given with its conserved first and last residue. The D gene is left open where the match is weak. The size of a clone is reported for some rows only, either as once, few or many, or as a class for expanded clones.

size | D | J | V | CDR3 | DNA
NA | NA | TRBJ2-3 | TRBV5-1 | CASSLVGARTDTQYF | TGCGCCAGCAGCTTGGTGGGGGCTCGCACAGATACGCAGTATTTT
NA | TRBD1 | TRBJ1-1 | TRBV28 | CASRPPFGTEDGIGMNTEAFF | TGTGCCAGCAGACCACCATTCGGGACAGAGGACGGGATCGGCATGAACACTGAAGCTTTCTTT
NA | NA | TRBJ2-5 | TRBV24-1 | CATSDSKETQYF | TGTGCCACCAGTGATTCCAAAGAGACCCAGTACTTC
NA | NA | TRBJ2-3 | TRBV5-1 | CASSLTDTQYF | TGCGCCAGCAGCCTGACAGATACGCAGTATTTT
NA | TRBD1 | TRBJ1-2 | TRBV2 | CASSEARQGGYGYTF | TGTGCCAGCAGTGAAGCACGACAGGGAGGTTATGGCTACACCTTC
NA | NA | TRBJ1-1 | TRBV29-1 | CSVAALKGPRAGTEAFF | TGCAGCGTTGCCGCTTTGAAGGGGCCCCGGGCGGGGACTGAAGCTTTCTTT
NA | NA | TRBJ1-2 | TRBV7-2 | CASSLELSFYGYTF | TGTGCCAGCAGCTTGGAGCTAAGTTTCTATGGCTACACCTTC
NA | NA | TRBJ1-5 | TRBV5-5 | CASSRTAGNSNQPQHF | TGTGCCAGCAGCAGGACAGCCGGGAATAGCAATCAGCCCCAGCATTTT
NA | NA | TRBJ1-1 | TRBV2 | CASSEARDLGYTEAFF | TGTGCCAGCAGTGAGGCGAGGGATCTGGGGTACACTGAAGCTTTCTTT
NA | NA | TRBJ2-1 | TRBV19 | CASSIRGWANEQFF | TGTGCCAGTAGTATTCGGGGGTGGGCGAATGAGCAGTTCTTC
NA | NA | TRBJ2-1 | TRBV6-2/TRBV6-3 | CASSYKAGPYNEQFF | TGTGCCAGCAGTTATAAGGCGGGGCCATACAATGAGCAGTTCTTC
NA | NA | TRBJ1-3 | TRBV5-4 | CASSLQGSGNTIYF | TGTGCCAGCAGCTTACAGGGTTCTGGAAACACCATATATTTT
NA | NA | TRBJ2-1 | TRBV30 | CAWSRSPSYNEQFF | TGTGCCTGGAGTCGGTCCCCTTCCTACAATGAGCAGTTCTTC
many | NA | TRBJ2-7 | TRBV2 | CASSELIDEQYF | TGTGCCAGCAGTGAACTAATTGACGAGCAGTACTTC
NA | NA | TRBJ2-3 | TRBV6-2/TRBV6-3 | CASSRAAGPSTDTQYF | TGTGCCAGCAGTCGTGCGGCGGGGCCCAGCACAGATACGCAGTATTTT
once | NA | TRBJ2-1 | TRBV28 | CASSLYNEQFF | TGTGCCAGCAGTCTTTACAATGAGCAGTTCTTC
many | TRBD1 | TRBJ2-5 | TRBV7-3 | CASSKGTGVGETQYF | TGTGCCAGCAGCAAAGGGACAGGGGTTGGGGAGACCCAGTACTTC
NA | TRBD1 | TRBJ2-2 | TRBV14 | CASSQGQGRTGELFF | TGTGCCAGCAGCCAAGGACAGGGACGAACCGGGGAGCTGTTTTTT
NA | NA | TRBJ1-2 | TRBV6-5 | CASSYSKGGSYGYTF | TGTGCCAGCAGTTACTCGAAGGGGGGGTCCTATGGCTACACCTTC
NA | NA | TRBJ1-2 | TRBV24-1 | CATSRESYGYTF | TGTGCCACCAGCCGCGAAAGCTATGGCTACACCTTC
few | NA | TRBJ2-5 | TRBV3-1/TRBV3-2 | CASSQARVNGQETQYF | TGTGCCAGCAGCCAAGCGAGGGTTAACGGACAAGAGACCCAGTACTTC
NA | TRBD1 | TRBJ2-7 | TRBV18 | CASSPFRDRVEQYF | TGTGCCAGCTCACCATTCCGGGACAGGGTCGAGCAGTACTTC
NA | TRBD1 | TRBJ1-6 | TRBV6-5 | CASSLTGANSPLHF | TGTGCCAGCAGCCTTACAGGGGCGAATTCACCCCTCCACTTT
NA | TRBD1 | TRBJ1-1 | TRBV28 | CASRPTGGEAFF | TGTGCCAGCAGACCAACAGGGGGAGAAGCTTTCTTT
NA | NA | TRBJ2-2 | TRBV19 | CASSHTGTAYTGELFF | TGTGCCAGTAGTCATACCGGGACTGCCTACACCGGGGAGCTGTTTTTT
NA | TRBD2 | TRBJ2-1 | TRBV7-2 | CASSPGLAGVEQFF | TGTGCCAGCAGCCCCGGACTAGCGGGAGTTGAGCAGTTCTTC
few | TRBD2 | TRBJ2-1 | TRBV4-3 | CASSQVAGGQDEQFF | TGCGCCAGCAGCCAAGTAGCGGGAGGGCAGGATGAGCAGTTCTTC
NA | TRBD2 | TRBJ2-1 | TRBV19 | CASPPPFGLAGENEQFF | TGTGCCAGTCCTCCCCCCTTCGGACTAGCGGGAGAAAATGAGCAGTTCTTC
NA | TRBD1 | TRBJ2-7 | TRBV7-6 | CASSLAPRQGDEQYF | TGTGCCAGCAGCTTAGCGCCTCGACAGGGGGACGAGCAGTACTTC
NA | TRBD2 | TRBJ2-3 | TRBV6-4 | CASSTRTRWADTQYF | TGTGCCAGCAGCACCCGGACTAGATGGGCAGATACGCAGTATTTT
NA | NA | TRBJ2-1 | TRBV11-2 | CASSLSEGISRFNEQFF | TGTGCCAGCAGCTTATCCGAGGGAATCAGTCGTTTCAATGAGCAGTTCTTC
NA | NA | TRBJ1-3 | TRBV5-6 | CASSWGGAGNTIYF | TGTGCCAGCAGCTGGGGGGGAGCTGGAAACACCATATATTTT
NA | NA | TRBJ1-2 | TRBV5-1 | CASSFTGNSNYGYTF | TGCGCCAGCAGCTTCACAGGGAACAGCAACTATGGCTACACCTTC
NA | NA | TRBJ1-2 | TRBV20-1 | CSVGGNRGYTF | TGCAGTGTAGGAGGCAACAGAGGCTACACCTTC
NA | TRBD1 | TRBJ1-2 | TRBV28 | CASSPIGGTGIYGYTF | TGTGCCAGCAGTCCCATTGGGGGGACAGGGATCTATGGCTACACCTTC
NA | TRBD1 | TRBJ2-7 | TRBV7-9 | CASSHHRTGGEYEQYF | TGTGCCAGCAGCCACCACCGGACAGGGGGCGAGTACGAGCAGTACTTC
NA | NA | TRBJ1-4 | TRBV28 | CASSLGGQDEKLFF | TGTGCCAGCAGTTTAGGGGGCCAGGATGAAAAACTGTTTTTT
once | TRBD2 | TRBJ2-1 | TRBV7-2 | CASSFLAGGSYEQFF | TGTGCCAGCAGCTTTCTAGCGGGCGGTTCTTATGAGCAGTTCTTC
NA | NA | TRBJ1-1 | TRBV9 | CASSPGQLNTEAFF | TGTGCCAGCAGCCCAGGACAGCTGAACACTGAAGCTTTCTTT
NA | NA | TRBJ2-7 | TRBV19 | CASSIRLGGPAYEQYF | TGTGCCAGTAGTATACGTTTGGGGGGGCCCGCCTACGAGCAGTACTTC
NA | TRBD1 | TRBJ2-7 | TRBV28 | CASTERGQATYEQYF | TGTGCCAGCACCGAACGGGGACAGGCCACCTACGAGCAGTACTTC
NA | TRBD2 | TRBJ2-2 | TRBV9 | CASSRGAGLAGSGELFF | TGTGCCAGCAGCCGGGGGGCGGGGCTAGCGGGTTCCGGGGAGCTGTTTTTT
NA | NA | TRBJ2-1 | TRBV4-3 | CASSQDRVGGPYNEQFF | TGCGCCAGCAGCCAAGATCGGGTCGGGGGGCCGTACAATGAGCAGTTCTTC
NA | TRBD2 | TRBJ2-1 | TRBV7-3 | CASSRTSGTEQFF | TGTGCCAGCAGTCGGACTAGCGGGACTGAGCAGTTCTTC
once | NA | TRBJ2-2 | TRBV27 | CASSRDTLTGELFF | TGTGCCAGCAGCCGGGACACCCTCACCGGGGAGCTGTTTTTT
NA | NA | TRBJ2-3 | TRBV18 | CASSPSADTQYF | TGTGCCAGCTCACCATCCGCGGATACGCAGTATTTT
NA | NA | TRBJ2-1 | TRBV19 | CASSTSVAAGRDEQFF | TGTGCCAGTAGTACCTCAGTGGCGGCCGGTCGGGATGAGCAGTTCTTC
NA | NA | TRBJ2-3 | TRBV11-2 | CASSFLQVARPDF | TGTGCCAGCAGCTTTCTTCAAGTAGCCCGACCCGATTTT
few | NA | TRBJ1-1 | TRBV5-4 | CASSPDRQRNTEAFF | TGTGCCAGCAGTCCCGACAGACAGAGGAACACTGAAGCTTTCTTT
once | NA | TRBJ1-5 | TRBV27 | CASSPGSIQPQHF | TGTGCCAGCAGTCCAGGGTCGATTCAGCCCCAGCATTTT
NA | NA | TRBJ1-2 | TRBV29-1 | CSVEPWTSGGYTF | TGCAGCGTTGAACCGTGGACATCTGGCGGCTACACCTTC
NA | NA | TRBJ2-5 | TRBV28 | CAIRRRLETQYF | TGTGCCATCCGTCGGCGGTTAGAGACCCAGTACTTC
NA | NA | TRBJ1-1 | TRBV18 | CASSPRRAPAGTEAFF | TGTGCCAGCTCACCACGTAGGGCCCCGGCGGGCACTGAAGCTTTCTTT
NA | NA | TRBJ1-1 | TRBV7-6 | CASSLTPGGLAFGNTEAFF | TGTGCCAGCAGCCTCACCCCCGGGGGGCTGGCGTTCGGGAACACTGAAGCTTTCTTT
few | TRBD1 | TRBJ1-1 | TRBV19 | CASRNTGGGTEAFF | TGTGCCAGTAGAAATACAGGGGGAGGCACTGAAGCTTTCTTT
many | TRBD1 | TRBJ1-4 | TRBV5-1 | CASSDRGLDEKLFF | TGCGCCAGCAGCGACAGGGGGCTTGATGAAAAACTGTTTTTT
NA | TRBD1 | TRBJ2-7 | TRBV11-1 | CASGRGTDSYEQYF | TGTGCCAGCGGCCGTGGGACAGACTCCTACGAGCAGTACTTC
NA | NA | TRBJ2-1 | TRBV3-1/TRBV3-2 | CASSQAGLINEQFF | TGTGCCAGCAGCCAAGCGGGACTGATTAATGAGCAGTTCTTC
once | NA | TRBJ2-7 | TRBV3-1/TRBV3-2 | CASSQATYEQYF | TGTGCCAGCAGCCAGGCGACTTACGAGCAGTACTTC